What follows describes a single T cell receptor beta chain. The sample originates from a study of cytomegalovirus exposure and HLA in healthy donors. PCR primers comprised 60 Vbeta and 13 Jbeta primers. The protocol was immunoSEQ multiplex PCR, while the TCRdb copy is restricted to in-frame clones and leaves out a portion. The sample lists 150,000 to 200,000 clones, over 75% occurring once. In germline, CDR1 is MNHEY, CDR2 SVGAGI. V lost 3 bases to trimming and J lost 0 bases, with 8 bases between them. The CDR3 totals 15 residues. Sequences were obtained from PBMCs. This clonotype originated in a woman aged 25 to 39 in good health and CMV-seronegative. This chain uses TRBV6-5 with TRBJ2-2, with D possibly TRBD2 on 5 matching bases. CDR3 in amino acids: CASSYRGTNTGELFF. CDR3 nucleotide sequence: TGTGCCAGCAGTTATCGAGGGACGAACACCGGGGAGCTGTTTTTT.